These 8 T cell receptor beta chains were sequenced from one sample in a study of OX40 agonist ivuxolimab in advanced cancers. Profiled with immunoSEQ multiplex PCR; TCRdb holds only in-frame clones, not every one. The sample holds about 61,000 clones, 92% seen once. The sample in question was CD4+ or CD8+ T cells sorted from blood, obtained in a trial of the OX40 agonist ivuxolimab. These receptors all stem from an adult with an advanced solid tumor such as melanoma, head and neck, liver or kidney cancer.

The V and J genes are TRBV6-6 and TRBJ2-3; D is undetermined. Germline-derived CDR1 and CDR2 are MNHNY and SVGAGI (reference sequence). This CDR3 has 16 residues. V lost 2 bases to trimming and J lost 5 bases, with 17 bases between them. CDR3 nucleotide sequence: TGTGCCAGCAGTTACCCCCAGATAATTGAGGAAGATACGCAGTATTTT. Protein sequence: CASSYPQIIEEDTQYF.

Only one count was recorded for this clone. V gene TRBV6-6 combines with J gene TRBJ1-5, with TRBD1 matching 10 bases. J lost 4 bases, V lost 6 bases, and 6 bases had no gene match. Germline CDR1 is MNHNY and CDR2 is SVGAGI (reference sequence). This CDR3 contains 15 residues. CDR3 in amino acids: CASSHDRGRNQPQHF. CDR3 coding DNA: TGTGCCAGCAGCCACGACAGGGGGCGAAATCAGCCCCAGCATTTT.

The chain combines TRBV7-9 with TRBJ1-3; D not resolved. The CDR3 has 17 amino acids. V was pared by 0 bases and J by 4 bases, with 16 bases between. CDR1 and CDR2 (germline): SEHNR, FQNEAQ (reference sequence). The CDR3 reads CASSLAQKGATGNTIYF. CDR3 coding DNA: TGTGCCAGCAGCTTAGCGCAGAAGGGAGCGACAGGAAACACCATATATTTT. The full variable domain, in which reference TRBV7-9 and TRBJ1-3 provide the parts outside the CDR3, is DTGVSQNPRHKITKRGQNVTFRCDPISEHNRLYWYRQTLGQGPEFLTYFQNEAQLEKSRLLSDRFSAERPKGSFSTLEIQRTEQGDSAMYLCASSLAQKGATGNTIYFGEGSWLTVV.

This chain links TRBV30 with TRBJ2-7; D perhaps matches TRBD2 (6 bases). Trimming left V 0 bases short and J 6 bases short, with 9 bases between. The CDR3 runs 12 residues. Germline lookup yields CDR1 GTSNPN and CDR2 SVGIG (reference sequence). In DNA form, the CDR3 reads TGTGCCTGGAGTGTACTGGGGGGCGAGCAGTACTTC. This codes for CAWSVLGGEQYF.

The V call is TRBV25-1, the J call TRBJ1-5; no clear D gene. The V gene's germline CDR1 is MGHDK and CDR2 SYGVNS. Trimming removed 1 base from V and 5 bases from J, with 12 bases in between. The CDR3 loop spans 15 amino acids. The DNA for the CDR3 is TGTGCCAGCAGTGAATTCGGAGCCTTAGATCAGCCCCAGCATTTT. Protein: CASSEFGALDQPQHF.

The CDR3 coding sequence is TGTGCCAGTAATTGGGGCGGGGCGAACACTGAAGCTTTCTTT. This translates into CASNWGGANTEAFF. This chain joins TRBV19 and TRBJ1-1, with a weak D call TRBD1 (5 bases). The CDR3 has 14 amino acids. Germline lookup yields CDR1 LNHDA and CDR2 SQIVND (reference sequence). V lost 7 bases and J 1 base, leaving 13 bases between the germline ends.

The rearrangement joins TRBV4-3 to TRBJ1-6; D is ambiguous. CDR3 size: 13 residues. The germline V gene has CDR1 LGHNA and CDR2 YSLEER. The V end was cut by 0 bases, the J end by 7 bases, with 4 bases between. CDR3 sequence: CASSQDLNSPLHF. DNA for the CDR3: TGCGCCAGCAGCCAAGATTTGAATTCACCCCTCCACTTT.

The J gene is TRBJ2-1, the V gene TRBV10-3; D call uncertain. V was pared by 0 bases and J by 8 bases, with 8 bases between. The CDR3 runs to 13 residues. Germline-derived CDR1 and CDR2 are ENHRY and SYGVKD. The chain's CDR3 is CAISESLVDEQFF. The CDR3 DNA reads TGTGCCATCAGTGAGTCGTTGGTTGATGAGCAGTTCTTC.